The clone carrying this TCR beta chain has just one count. Per the original data handling: How many nucleated cells were present was estimated from reference gene primer amplification. TCRdb's copy holds only in-frame clones and misses some; the assay was immunoSEQ multiplex PCR. Clone size and the V and J calls come from that table; the DNA yielded D and trimming. The sample records about 480,000 clones, around nine tenths being singletons. This sample is drawn from a study of blood T cell repertoires in COVID-19. The sample taken for sequencing was peripheral blood. The receptor was isolated from a woman in her thirties with acute or convalescent COVID-19.

The DNA of the CDR3 is TGTGCCAGCTCACCACAGTCCAGGGAAGAGACCCAGTACTTC. The encoded protein is CASSPQSREETQYF. The V call is TRBV18, the J call TRBJ2-5, with TRBD1 as a possible D gene (5 bases). CDR3 length equals 14 residues. CDR1 and CDR2 (germline): KGHSH, LQKENI. The V end was cut by 1 base, the J end by 3 bases, with 9 bases between.